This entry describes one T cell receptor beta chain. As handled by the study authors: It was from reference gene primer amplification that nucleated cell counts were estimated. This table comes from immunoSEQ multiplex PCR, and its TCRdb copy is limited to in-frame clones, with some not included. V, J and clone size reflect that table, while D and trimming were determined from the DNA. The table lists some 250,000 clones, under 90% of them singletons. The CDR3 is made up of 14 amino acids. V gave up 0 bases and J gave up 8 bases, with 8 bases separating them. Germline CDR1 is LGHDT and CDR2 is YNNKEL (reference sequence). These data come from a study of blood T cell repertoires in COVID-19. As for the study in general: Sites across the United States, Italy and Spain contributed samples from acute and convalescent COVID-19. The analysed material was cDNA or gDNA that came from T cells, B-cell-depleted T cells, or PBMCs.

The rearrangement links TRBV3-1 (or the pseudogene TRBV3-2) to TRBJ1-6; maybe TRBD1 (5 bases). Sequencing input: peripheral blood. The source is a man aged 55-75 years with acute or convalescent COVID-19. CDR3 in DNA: TGTGCCAGCAGCCAAGATCGGGGGTATTCACCCCTCCACTTT. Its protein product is CASSQDRGYSPLHF.